This T cell receptor beta chain was retrieved from a study of blood T cell repertoires in COVID-19. Study information: Acute and convalescent COVID-19 samples came from the United States, Italy and Spain. PBMCs, B-cell-depleted T cells, or T cells provided the cDNA or gDNA that made up the material.

Original data processing: Amplified reference gene primers provided the basis for estimating nucleated cell counts. Assay used: immunoSEQ multiplex PCR; TCRdb lists only in-frame clones, some missing. The V and J calls and clone size were taken over from that table, and D and trimming were inferred from the DNA. This sample has about 150,000 clones, with approximately 90% found just once. V was cut by 2 bases and J by 5 bases, with 12 bases left in between. From germline, CDR1 is SGHVS and CDR2 FQNEAQ. CDR3 length: 15 amino acids. Sequencing was done on a sample of peripheral blood. The gene calls are TRBV7-8 and TRBJ2-2, with D uncertain. This clonotype was obtained from a man aged 55-75 years with active or convalescent COVID-19. The CDR3 loop reads CASSLLRSVTGELFF. CDR3 DNA sequence: TGTGCCAGCAGCTTACTACGTTCGGTAACCGGGGAGCTGTTTTTT.